The clone carrying this T cell receptor (beta chain) was detected only a few times. Clones were read by immunoSEQ multiplex PCR, and TCRdb kept only the in-frame ones, dropping some. This sample has about 110,000 clones, with 85% found just once. This sample was included in a study of blood T cell repertoires in COVID-19. Germline V gives CDR1 SGHKS, CDR2 YYEKEE (reference sequence). Trimming left V 0 bases short and J 9 bases short, with 13 bases between. CDR3 length: 14 amino acids. The sample was peripheral blood. The origin of this receptor is a human donor in a cohort sampled during active COVID-19. The J gene is TRBJ1-3, the V gene TRBV5-5; D is ambiguous. CDR3 loop: CASSLDPEVTTIYF. Written as DNA, the CDR3 is TGTGCCAGCAGCTTGGACCCAGAGGTCACCACCATATATTTT.